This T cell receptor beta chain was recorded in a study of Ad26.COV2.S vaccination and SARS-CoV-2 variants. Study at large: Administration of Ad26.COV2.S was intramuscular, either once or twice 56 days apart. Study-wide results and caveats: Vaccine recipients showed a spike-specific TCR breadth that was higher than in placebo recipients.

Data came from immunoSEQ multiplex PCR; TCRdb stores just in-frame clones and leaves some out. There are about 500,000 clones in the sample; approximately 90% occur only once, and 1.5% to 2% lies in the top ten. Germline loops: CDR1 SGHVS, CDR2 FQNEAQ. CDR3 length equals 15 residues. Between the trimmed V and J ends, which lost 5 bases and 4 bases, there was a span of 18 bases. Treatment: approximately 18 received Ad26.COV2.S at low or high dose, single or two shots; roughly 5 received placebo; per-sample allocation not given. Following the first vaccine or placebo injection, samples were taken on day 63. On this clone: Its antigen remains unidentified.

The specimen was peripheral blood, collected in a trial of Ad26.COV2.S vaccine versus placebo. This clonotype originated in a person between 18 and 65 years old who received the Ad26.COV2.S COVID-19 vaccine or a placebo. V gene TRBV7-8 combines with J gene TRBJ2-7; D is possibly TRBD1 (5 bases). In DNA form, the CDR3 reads TGTGCCAGCAGCCGGGCAGGGTTTTTAAATTACGAGCAGTACTTC. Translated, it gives CASSRAGFLNYEQYF.